The 23 T cell receptor beta chains below were found in one sample sequenced in a study of T cells in Graves' hyperthyroidism and ophthalmopathy. Amplification targeted TCR beta CDR3 regions from RNA transcripts. TCR CDR3 underwent first-round RT-PCR with the HTBI primer set. MiXCR was run by TCRdb on the multiplex PCR reads, yielding one entry per CDR3 protein. The sample has about 580,000 distinct CDR3 sequences, around 14% seen once. The sequenced sample consisted of blood. Every receptor here comes from a woman aged 25 to 39 with Graves' hyperthyroidism that later progressed to Graves' ophthalmopathy.

This clonotype has more than one count but fewer than ten. The genes are TRBV19 and TRBJ1-4; D might be TRBD1 (6 bases). The length of the CDR3 is 14 residues. Germline V gene sequence: CDR1 LNHDA, CDR2 SQIVND (reference sequence). V lost 3 bases to trimming and J lost 9 bases, with 14 bases between them. CDR3 nucleotides: TGTGCCAGTAGTATTTCCCGGGACATAAAAAAACTGTTTTTT. Protein sequence: CASSISRDIKKLFF.

This clonotype was seen many times. V and J are TRBV6-6 and TRBJ2-2; TRBD2 aligns across 10 bases. Looked up from germline, CDR1 is MNHNY and CDR2 is SVGAGI (reference sequence). Germline trimming cut 0 bases from V and 3 bases from J; bases unmatched to any gene: 7. The length of the CDR3 is 18 residues. The CDR3 is CASSYSPGSGRDTGELFF. The CDR3 DNA reads as TGTGCCAGCAGTTACTCCCCAGGGAGCGGGAGGGACACCGGGGAGCTGTTTTTT.

Ten or more counts support this clonotype. J is TRBJ2-1 and V is TRBV5-1, with 9 nucleotides matching TRBD1. The CDR3 spans 16 residues. V gave up 3 bases and J gave up 6 bases; unmatched junction bases: 10. The V gene's germline CDR1 is SGHRS and CDR2 YFSETQ. The CDR3 here is CASSSWTGEIGNEQFF. DNA of the CDR3: TGCGCCAGCAGCTCTTGGACAGGGGAAATTGGCAATGAGCAGTTCTTC.

Turning to this clonotype: This clone may be a read error of a much larger clone one base away. The chain carries TRBV27 and TRBJ2-7, with 8 bases lining up with TRBD1. Germline V gene lookup returns CDR1 MNHEY and CDR2 SMNVEV (reference sequence). The length of the CDR3 is 15 residues. This CDR3 is CASSPGDRSSCEQYF. CDR3 DNA sequence: TGTGCCAGCAGTCCCGGGGACAGGAGCTCCTGCGAGCAGTACTTC.

Ten or more counts support this clonotype. The rearrangement uses TRBV20-1 and TRBJ1-1, with D perhaps TRBD1 (5 bases). Trimming pared 0 bases from V and 5 bases from J, leaving 16 bases between. The germline CDR1 and CDR2 sequences are DFQATT and SNEGSKA (reference sequence). This CDR3 is 15 amino acids long. The CDR3 protein is CSARDGTRLMTEAFF. CDR3 sequence (DNA): TGCAGTGCTAGAGACGGGACCCGTCTTATGACTGAAGCTTTCTTT.

This clonotype was counted a few times. This sequence joins TRBV25-1 and TRBJ1-4; D ambiguous. Trimming cost V 2 bases and J 1 base, with 8 bases left between them. Germline CDR1 reads MGHDK; CDR2 reads SYGVNS. This CDR3 contains 15 residues. CDR3 region: CASSERRGTNEKLFF. CDR3 coding DNA: TGTGCCAGCAGTGAACGACGAGGAACTAATGAAAAACTGTTTTTT.

This clonotype was recorded many times. The chain combines TRBV11-1 with TRBJ2-7, with 9 nucleotides matching TRBD2. This CDR3 region has 12 residues. In germline, CDR1 is SGHAT, CDR2 FQDESV (reference sequence). Germline trimming cut 9 bases from V and 5 bases from J; bases unmatched to any gene: 5. This CDR3 is CASSGRSNEQYF. The DNA for the CDR3 is TGTGCCAGTAGCGGGAGATCAAACGAGCAGTACTTC.

The sample holds a few counts of this clonotype. The genes are TRBV4-1 and TRBJ1-6; 8 bases are shared with TRBD1. The V gene end was trimmed by 8 bases and the J gene end by 10 bases; junction bases not matched to a gene: 10. The CDR3 is 14 residues long. Germline-derived CDR1 and CDR2 are MGHRA and YSYEKL. This CDR3 is CASRSGQGESPLHF. Written as DNA, the CDR3 is TGCGCCAGCCGAAGCGGACAGGGCGAGTCACCCCTCCACTTT.

Here the CDR3 DNA reads TGTGCCAGCAGACAGGGACTAGCGGGAGGGGGAACCGGGGAGCTGTTTTTT. Encoded protein: CASRQGLAGGGTGELFF. The genes are TRBV6-2 or TRBV6-3 and TRBJ2-2, with 16 positions matching TRBD2. The J segment lost 5 bases and the V segment lost 6 bases, leaving 6 bases of the junction unmatched. Germline V lookup: CDR1 MNHEY, CDR2 SVGEGT. The CDR3 covers 17 residues.

This clonotype was counted at least ten times. The genes are TRBV4-1 and TRBJ2-7; 8 nucleotides line up with TRBD2. The CDR3 is made up of 16 amino acids. CDR1 MGHRA and CDR2 YSYEKL come from the germline V gene. V trimming: 0 bases; J trimming: 4 bases; junction bases outside the gene matches: 8. This CDR3 is CASSQDRTGGVYEQYF. The CDR3, as DNA: TGCGCCAGCAGCCAAGATAGGACGGGAGGGGTTTACGAGCAGTACTTC.

The table lists this clonotype with many counts. The chain combines TRBV12-3 or TRBV12-4 with TRBJ1-3; the D is unclear. The CDR3 loop spans 14 amino acids. V dropped 3 bases and J dropped 3 bases, with 9 bases sitting between them. CDR3 sequence (DNA): TGTGCCAGCAGTTTCCGGCAAATTGGAAACACCATATATTTT. It is translated as CASSFRQIGNTIYF.

This clonotype was found a few times. This chain links TRBV15 with TRBJ2-2; D possibly corresponds to TRBD2 (6 bases). CDR3 length: 17 residues. The V gene's germline CDR1 is LNHNV and CDR2 YYDKDF (reference sequence). The germline V and J ends were trimmed by 7 bases and 0 bases, with 18 bases remaining between them. The CDR3 sequence is CATKQPGDPSNTGELFF. CDR3 coding DNA: TGTGCCACCAAGCAACCGGGGGACCCCTCGAACACCGGGGAGCTGTTTTTT.

This clonotype was seen many times. The chain joins TRBV28 to TRBJ1-1; TRBD1 is a possible D gene (6 bases). This CDR3 is 17 amino acids long. V gave up 3 bases and J gave up 3 bases, with 20 bases separating them. The germline CDR1 and CDR2 sequences are MDHEN and SYDVKM. CDR3 region: CASSFGFPGGADTEAFF. In DNA, the CDR3 is TGTGCCAGCAGTTTTGGATTTCCGGGGGGCGCAGACACTGAAGCTTTCTTT.

This clonotype was counted at least ten times. V gene TRBV11-2 combines with J gene TRBJ2-7, with D perhaps matching TRBD2 (7 bases). The CDR3 has 16 residues. V lost 5 bases and J lost 1, with 18 bases in between. Germline V lookup: CDR1 SGHAT, CDR2 FQNNGV. CDR3 protein: CASSPRGGDYSYEQYF. Here the CDR3 DNA reads TGTGCCAGCAGCCCTAGGGGGGGGGACTATTCCTACGAGCAGTACTTC.

This clonotype was seen a few times. This chain links TRBV7-9 with TRBJ1-2, with D perhaps TRBD1 (5 bases). CDR1 and CDR2 from the germline V gene are SEHNR and FQNEAQ (reference sequence). The ends were cut back, 4 bases at V and 8 bases at J, with 17 bases in the middle. CDR3 length equals 14 residues. CDR3 loop: CASSSGTQSMGYTF. The CDR3 nucleotides are TGTGCCAGCAGCTCTGGGACCCAAAGCATGGGCTACACCTTC.

In this sample, this clonotype turned up many times. The chain recombines TRBV29-1 with TRBJ2-5; D remains ambiguous. The CDR3 consists of 11 residues. Germline V CDR1 and CDR2: SQVTM, ANQGSEA. Trimming shortened V by 5 bases and J by 2 bases, and 6 bases separated the two germline ends. Written as DNA, the CDR3 is TGCAGCGTTCGCAGGCAAGAGACCCAGTACTTC. This sequence encodes CSVRRQETQYF.

This chain uses TRBV20-1 with TRBJ1-2, with TRBD1 as a possible D gene (5 bases). Germline CDR1 is DFQATT and CDR2 is SNEGSKA (reference sequence). This CDR3 spans 16 amino acids. V was trimmed by 5 bases and J by 1 base, leaving 20 bases between them. The CDR3: CSAADLTDSFNYGYTF. CDR3 sequence (DNA): TGCAGTGCTGCCGACTTGACAGATTCATTTAACTATGGCTACACCTTC.

This clonotype was observed many times. The V gene is TRBV30, the J gene TRBJ2-5, with 7 bases identical to TRBD1. The CDR3 length is 16 residues. Germline V lookup: CDR1 GTSNPN, CDR2 SVGIG (reference sequence). Losses at the gene ends were 5 bases for V and 5 bases for J; bases not matched to a gene: 17. The CDR3: CAWESPLAQQGETQYF. The CDR3 DNA is TGTGCCTGGGAGTCGCCCCTGGCACAACAGGGGGAGACCCAGTACTTC.

CDR3 sequence (DNA): TGTGCCACCAGTGATCTCCCGGACAGGGGAGTTACAGATACGCAGTATTTT. Residues: CATSDLPDRGVTDTQYF. The gene calls are TRBV24-1 and TRBJ2-3, with 9 bases lining up with TRBD1. This CDR3 comprises 17 residues. The V gene end was trimmed by 3 bases and the J gene end by 3 bases; junction bases not matched to a gene: 9. Germline loops: CDR1 KGHDR, CDR2 SFDVKD.

The chain has TRBV20-1 and TRBJ1-1; no clear D gene. Germline loops: CDR1 DFQATT, CDR2 SNEGSKA (reference sequence). V lost 1 base to trimming and J lost 6 bases, with 18 bases between them. This CDR3 is built from 15 residues. The CDR3: CSARVLGPKAAEAFF. CDR3 bases: TGCAGTGCTAGAGTGCTCGGACCGAAAGCCGCTGAAGCTTTCTTT.

There are many counts of this clonotype. The V gene is TRBV20-1, the J gene TRBJ2-2; D tentatively fits TRBD1 or TRBD2 (6 bases each). From germline, CDR1 is DFQATT and CDR2 SNEGSKA (reference sequence). The CDR3 extends over 15 amino acids. The V end lost 1 base, the J end lost 6 bases, and 15 bases lay between the germline ends. The CDR3 here is CSARAMRDTPGELFF. In DNA form, the CDR3 reads TGCAGTGCTAGAGCCATGCGGGACACCCCCGGGGAGCTGTTTTTT.

Many counts were recorded for this clonotype. The chain combines TRBV19 with TRBJ1-2; 8 bases are a match to TRBD1. CDR3 length: 12 amino acids. CDR1 LNHDA and CDR2 SQIVND come from the germline V gene (reference sequence). CDR3 amino acids: CGWDRHKRGYTF. CDR3 coding DNA: TGTGGTTGGGACAGGCATAAGAGGGGCTACACCTTC.

This clonotype was found a few times. The V and J genes are TRBV27 and TRBJ2-4; D may be TRBD1 (5 bases). The CDR3 totals 11 residues. V gave up 8 bases and J gave up 10 bases, with 12 bases separating them. Per the germline V gene, CDR1 is MNHEY and CDR2 is SMNVEV (reference sequence). The CDR3 region is CASGTTEIQYF. The CDR3 bases are TGTGCCAGCGGAACGACAGAAATTCAGTACTTC.